A single sample gave rise to the 9 T cell receptor beta chains below, sequenced in a study of T cells in Graves' hyperthyroidism and ophthalmopathy. Amplified regions were TCR beta CDR3 sequences from RNA transcripts. The TCR CDR3 first-round RT-PCR relied on the HTBI primer set. TCRdb reprocessed the multiplex PCR reads with MiXCR, giving one entry per CDR3 protein. The table has about 300,000 distinct CDR3 sequences, approximately 18% seen once; the top ten hold under 45%. The material sequenced was blood. These TCRs come from a man in his fifties with Graves' ophthalmopathy.

The rearrangement joins TRBV5-1 to TRBJ2-2; no reliable D call. V lost 3 bases, J lost 6 bases, and 6 bases lay in between. The CDR3 spans 12 residues. Germline V gene lookup returns CDR1 SGHRS and CDR2 YFSETQ. CDR3 nucleotides: TGCGCCAGCAGCTCCTATCCCGGGGAGCTGTTTTTT. Encoded protein: CASSSYPGELFF.

The chain carries TRBV4-1 and TRBJ2-1, with TRBD2 identical over 8 bases. CDR1 is MGHRA, CDR2 YSYEKL, per germline. The V and J ends lost 4 bases and 2 bases, in that order; junction bases with no gene match: 13. This CDR3 is 18 amino acids long. The CDR3 is CASSRQDDTSGTYNEQFF. The DNA of the CDR3 is TGCGCCAGCAGCCGCCAAGATGATACTAGCGGAACCTACAATGAGCAGTTCTTC.

This clonotype has ten or more counts. J is TRBJ2-7 and V is TRBV7-8; TRBD1 agrees at 10 bases. Trimming cost V 0 bases and J 5 bases; bases outside gene matches: 7. The germline V gene encodes CDR1 SGHVS and CDR2 FQNEAQ. CDR3 length equals 16 residues. CDR3 residues: CASSLAGGTGVHEQYF. Here the CDR3 DNA reads TGTGCCAGCAGCTTAGCGGGCGGGACAGGGGTCCACGAGCAGTACTTC. Full variable domain (outside the CDR3, taken from reference TRBV7-8 and TRBJ2-7): GAGVSQSPRYKVAKRGQDVALRCDPISGHVSLFWYQQALGQGPEFLTYFQNEAQLDKSGLPSDRFFAERPEGSVSTLKIQRTQQEDSAVYLCASSLAGGTGVHEQYFGPGTRLTVT.

The genes are TRBV6-1 and TRBJ2-7; TRBD1 is a possible D gene (7 bases). V lost 6 bases to trimming and J lost 3 bases, with 15 bases between them. The CDR3 length is 14 residues. Germline V CDR1 and CDR2: MNHNS, SASEGT. For the CDR3, the DNA is TGTGCCAGCAGGGCAGGGGGAGGAATCTACGAGCAGTACTTC. Translation gives CASRAGGGIYEQYF.

At least ten counts were recorded for this clonotype. The rearrangement joins TRBV12-3 or TRBV12-4 to TRBJ2-3; the D gene is possibly TRBD2 (6 bases). The CDR3 extends over 15 amino acids. V was cut by 7 bases and J by 0 bases, with 14 bases left in between. For the CDR3, the DNA is TGTGCCAGCATCCCTGGGGGGTCTAGCACAGATACGCAGTATTTT. Translated, it gives CASIPGGSSTDTQYF.

This clonotype was counted only a few times. V usage is TRBV6-2 or TRBV6-3 and J usage is TRBJ2-1, with D unclear. V lost 5 bases and J lost 7, with 15 bases in between. The CDR3 consists of 14 residues. CDR1 and CDR2 from the germline V gene are MNHEY and SVGEGT. Here the CDR3 reads CASSPAWSWNEQFF. The DNA for the CDR3 is TGTGCCAGCAGTCCCGCGTGGAGTTGGAATGAGCAGTTCTTC.

This clonotype was seen only a few times. The V gene is TRBV6-1, the J gene TRBJ1-1; 8 bases are a match to TRBD1. CDR3 length: 14 residues. J lost 5 bases, V lost 5 bases, and 7 bases had no gene match. Germline V gene sequence: CDR1 MNHNS, CDR2 SASEGT. The CDR3 DNA reads as TGTGCCAGCAGTTGGGGCAGGGGGCGGACTGAAGCTTTCTTT. It translates to CASSWGRGRTEAFF.

This clonotype was observed at least ten times. The rearrangement links TRBV5-6 to TRBJ2-5; 8 nucleotides line up with TRBD1. Germline CDR1 is SGHDT and CDR2 is YYEEEE. CDR3 length equals 15 residues. V dropped 4 bases and J dropped 2; count of bases not matched to a gene: 7. The CDR3 DNA is TGTGCCAGCAGCCCACCTGGACAGGGTCAAGAGACCCAGTACTTC. It specifies CASSPPGQGQETQYF.

This clonotype was seen many times. The genes are TRBV3-1 and TRBJ2-5, with 7 positions matching TRBD2. The V segment lost 11 bases and the J segment 0 bases; nucleotides outside the gene matches: 6. Per germline, CDR1 LGHDT and CDR2 YNNKEL (reference sequence). The CDR3 is made up of 13 amino acids. The CDR3 is CAFSGGYQETQYF. CDR3 sequence (DNA): TGTGCCTTTTCCGGGGGGTACCAAGAGACCCAGTACTTC.